The present TCR beta chain was sequenced within a study of T cells in women clearing cervical HPV infection. Whole-study findings and limits: Combining TCR richness with V gene abundances gave roughly 0.84 AUC.

Cervical HPV DNA detected by MY09/MY11 PCR, typed by dot-blot. Only in-frame clones appear in the TCRdb table, and some are missing; sequencing was by immunoSEQ multiplex PCR. Its table records 25,000 to 35,000 clones. Comments on this clone: Its antigen is undetermined. The read ends 3 residues early relative to the CDR3; the germline J gene fills the gap.

Germline CDR1 and CDR2: SGHNT and YYREEE (reference sequence). The CDR3 is made up of 15 amino acids. V was clipped by 2 bases and J by 5 bases, with 16 bases between them. Sample: blood buffy coat. This clonotype was sampled from a woman aged 18 to 75 with a cervical HPV16 infection that either progressed to CIN3+ or cleared (not recorded which). V usage is TRBV5-4 and J usage is TRBJ2-5; TRBD1 might be the D (6 bases). The part of the CDR3 DNA that was read is TGTGCCAGCAGCTTCAGGGGTTTGGGTGTGGAGACC. Protein sequence: CASSFRGLGVET. The CDR3 reads in full as CASSFRGLGVETQYF.